The clone carrying this TCR beta chain was seen once. What it binds is unknown. The source of the sample is a study of Ad26.COV2.S vaccination and SARS-CoV-2 variants. For the study at large: Intramuscular Ad26.COV2.S at 5x10^10 or 1x10^11 viral particles.

General study points: Possible underestimation of total T cell responses by the TCR breadth and depth analyses was noted. Participants in the vaccine arm had higher spike-specific TCR breadth; placebo recipients had lower.

Using immunoSEQ multiplex PCR, the repertoire was profiled, and TCRdb retains in-frame clones only, with some absent. The sample holds over 450,000 clones, 80% to 90% seen once. The sample's treatment: roughly 19 received Ad26.COV2.S at low or high dose, single or two shots; about 5 received placebo; per-sample allocation not given. Vaccine and placebo recipients were sampled on day 63 after the first injection. The shot given was an Ad26 vector that makes Wuhan-strain SARS-CoV-2 spike. V lost 4 bases to trimming and J lost 6 bases, with 17 bases between them. The germline V gene has CDR1 SGHRS and CDR2 YFSETQ. This CDR3 has 16 residues.

Here the sequenced sample was peripheral blood, taken in a trial of Ad26.COV2.S vaccine versus placebo. This chain links TRBV5-1 with TRBJ1-6, with a possible D match to TRBD1 (6 bases). The receptor was derived from a person aged 18-60 years who received the Ad26.COV2.S COVID-19 vaccine or a placebo. DNA for the CDR3: TGCGCCAGCAGCACGCTGGACAGCTCGTTTAATTCACCCCTCCACTTT. Translation gives CASSTLDSSFNSPLHF.